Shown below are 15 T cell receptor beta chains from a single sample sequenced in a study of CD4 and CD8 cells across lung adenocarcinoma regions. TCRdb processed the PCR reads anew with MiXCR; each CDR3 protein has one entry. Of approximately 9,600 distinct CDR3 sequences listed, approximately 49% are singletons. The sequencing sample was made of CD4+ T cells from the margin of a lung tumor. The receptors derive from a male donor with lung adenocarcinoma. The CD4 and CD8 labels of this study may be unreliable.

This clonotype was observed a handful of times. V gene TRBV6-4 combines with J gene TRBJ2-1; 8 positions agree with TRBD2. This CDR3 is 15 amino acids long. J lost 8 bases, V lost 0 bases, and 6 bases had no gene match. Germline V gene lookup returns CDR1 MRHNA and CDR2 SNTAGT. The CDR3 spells CASSDSTSGGDEQFF. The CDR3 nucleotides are TGTGCCAGCAGTGACTCGACAAGCGGGGGCGATGAGCAGTTCTTC.

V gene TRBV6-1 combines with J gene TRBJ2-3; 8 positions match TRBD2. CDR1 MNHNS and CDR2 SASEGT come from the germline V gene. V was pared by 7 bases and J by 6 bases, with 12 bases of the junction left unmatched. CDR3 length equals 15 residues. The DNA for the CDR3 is TGTGCCAGCACTAACGGGGGGGGCGAGTTGGATACGCAGTATTTT. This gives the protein CASTNGGGELDTQYF.

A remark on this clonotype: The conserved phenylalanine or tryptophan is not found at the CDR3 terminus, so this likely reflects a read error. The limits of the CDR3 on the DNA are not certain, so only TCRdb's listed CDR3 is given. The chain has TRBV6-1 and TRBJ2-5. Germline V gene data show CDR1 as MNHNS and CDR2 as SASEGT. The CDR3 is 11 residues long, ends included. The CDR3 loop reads CASMPSRPSTS.

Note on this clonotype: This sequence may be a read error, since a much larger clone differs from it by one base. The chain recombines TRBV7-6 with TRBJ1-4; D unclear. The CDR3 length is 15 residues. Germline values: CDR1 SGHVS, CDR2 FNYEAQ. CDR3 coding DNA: TGTGCCAGCACCTTAGAACCTATGATTAATGAAAAACTGTTTTTT. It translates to CASTLEPMINEKLFF.

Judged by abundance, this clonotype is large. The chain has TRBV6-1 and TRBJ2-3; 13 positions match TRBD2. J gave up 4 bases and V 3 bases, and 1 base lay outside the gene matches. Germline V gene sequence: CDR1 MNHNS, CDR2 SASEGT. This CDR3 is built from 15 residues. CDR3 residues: CASSETSGGPDTQYF. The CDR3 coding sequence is TGTGCCAGCAGTGAGACTAGCGGGGGGCCAGATACGCAGTATTTT.

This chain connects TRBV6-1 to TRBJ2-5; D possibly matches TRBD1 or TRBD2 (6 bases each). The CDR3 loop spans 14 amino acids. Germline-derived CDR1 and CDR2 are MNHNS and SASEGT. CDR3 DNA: TGTGCGGGGATCGGGGGCCGTGACCAAGAGACCCAGTACTTC. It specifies CAGIGGRDQETQYF.

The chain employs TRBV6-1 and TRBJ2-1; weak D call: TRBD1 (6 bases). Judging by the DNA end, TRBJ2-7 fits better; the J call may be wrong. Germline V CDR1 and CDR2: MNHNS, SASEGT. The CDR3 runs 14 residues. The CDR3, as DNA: TGTGCCAGCAGTGAAATGGACAGCTCCTACGAGCAGTACTTC. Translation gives CASSEMDSSYEQYF.

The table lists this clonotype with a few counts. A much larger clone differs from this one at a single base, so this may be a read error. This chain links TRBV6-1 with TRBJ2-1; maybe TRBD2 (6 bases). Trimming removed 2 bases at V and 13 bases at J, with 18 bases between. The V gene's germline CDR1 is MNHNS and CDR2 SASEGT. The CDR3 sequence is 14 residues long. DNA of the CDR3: TGTGCCAGCAGTGAATATAGAGGGGAGGAGACCCAGTTCTTC. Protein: CASSEYRGEETQFF.

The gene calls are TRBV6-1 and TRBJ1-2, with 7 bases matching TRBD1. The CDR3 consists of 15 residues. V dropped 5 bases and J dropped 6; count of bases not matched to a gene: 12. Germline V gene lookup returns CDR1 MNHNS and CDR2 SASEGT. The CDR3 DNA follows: TGTGCCAGCAGTCCGGGGACAGCCGGGAGGGATGGCTACACCTTC. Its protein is CASSPGTAGRDGYTF.

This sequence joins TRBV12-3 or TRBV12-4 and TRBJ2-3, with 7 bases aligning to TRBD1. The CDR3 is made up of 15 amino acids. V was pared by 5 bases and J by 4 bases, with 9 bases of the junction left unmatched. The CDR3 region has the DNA TGTGCCAGCAGTCCCTGGACAGGCGCTTCAGATACGCAGTATTTT. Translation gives CASSPWTGASDTQYF.

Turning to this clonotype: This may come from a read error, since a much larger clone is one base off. CDR3: CASSQELINEQYF. The CDR3 DNA sequence: TGCGCCAGCAGCCAAGAACTGATCAATGAGCAGTACTTC. The chain employs TRBV4-1 and TRBJ2-4; D is uncertain. V lost 0 bases to trimming and J lost 13 bases, with 13 bases between them. This CDR3 has 13 residues. Germline loops: CDR1 MGHRA, CDR2 YSYEKL.

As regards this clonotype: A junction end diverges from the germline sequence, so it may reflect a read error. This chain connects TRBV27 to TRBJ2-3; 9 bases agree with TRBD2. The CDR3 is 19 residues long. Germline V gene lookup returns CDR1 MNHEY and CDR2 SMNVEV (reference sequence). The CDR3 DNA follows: TGTGCCAGCAGAGCCACGGGGCTAGCGGGGCAGTCTGCCACAGATACTCAGTATTTT. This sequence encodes CASRATGLAGQSATDTQYF.

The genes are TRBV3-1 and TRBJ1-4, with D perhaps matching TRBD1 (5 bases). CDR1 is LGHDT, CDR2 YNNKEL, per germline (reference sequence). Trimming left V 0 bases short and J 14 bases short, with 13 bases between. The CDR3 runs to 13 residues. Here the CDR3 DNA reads TGTGCCAGCAGCCAAGAGGATCGGGGCGAGCTGTTTTTT. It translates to CASSQEDRGELFF.

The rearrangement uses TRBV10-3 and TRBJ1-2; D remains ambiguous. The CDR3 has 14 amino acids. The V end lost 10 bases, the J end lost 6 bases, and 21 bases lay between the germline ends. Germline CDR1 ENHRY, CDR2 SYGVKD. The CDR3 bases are TGTGCCACCAAAAGAGGCCGTAGGTCGGATGGCTACACCTTC. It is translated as CATKRGRRSDGYTF.

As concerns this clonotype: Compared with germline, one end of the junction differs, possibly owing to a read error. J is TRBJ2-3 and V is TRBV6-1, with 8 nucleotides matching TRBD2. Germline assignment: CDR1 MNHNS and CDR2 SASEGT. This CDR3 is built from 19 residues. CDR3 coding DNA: TGTGCCAGCACCTCCGCGGCGGTAGCGGGGATAAGTGGCCCAGAGACGCAGTATTTC. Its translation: CASTSAAVAGISGPETQYF.